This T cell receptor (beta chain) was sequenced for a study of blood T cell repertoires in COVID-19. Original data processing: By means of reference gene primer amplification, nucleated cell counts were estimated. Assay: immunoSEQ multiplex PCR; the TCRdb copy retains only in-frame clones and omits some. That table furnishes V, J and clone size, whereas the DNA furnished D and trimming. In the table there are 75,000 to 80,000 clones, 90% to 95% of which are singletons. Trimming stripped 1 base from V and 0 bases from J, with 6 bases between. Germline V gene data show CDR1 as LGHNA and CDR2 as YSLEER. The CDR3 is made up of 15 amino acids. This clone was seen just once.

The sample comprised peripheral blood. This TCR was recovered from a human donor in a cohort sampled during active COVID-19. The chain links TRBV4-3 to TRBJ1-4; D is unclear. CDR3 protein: CASSQAIATNEKLFF. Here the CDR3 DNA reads TGCGCCAGCAGCCAAGCTATCGCAACTAATGAAAAACTGTTTTTT.